One sample yielded the 27 T cell receptor beta chains listed below, sequenced in a study of beta chain features in type 1 diabetes (dated by TCRdb to 2017 to 2018). The library was produced with the immunoSEQ multiplex PCR assay. All of the isolated RNA was reverse transcribed with the High Capacity cDNA Reverse Transcription Kit, so expressed TCRB transcripts were sequenced. Here the immuneACCESS table is served through TCRdb, limited to in-frame sequences with V and J called. Missing clones are a known gap in these copies; in checked studies unresolved V genes cover under half, and the rest lacks a known reason. In all, the sample holds about 400,000 clones, and around 12% of those were seen once. The ten biggest clones cover about 0.018% of the sample. Sequenced input: naive CD4+ T cells from blood. What this sample's cell subset or site label stands for: true naive CD4+ T cells. The receptor set was obtained from a man aged 18 to 35 in good health.

This clone has only a few counts. The chain combines TRBV7-6 with TRBJ1-2, with D possibly being TRBD1 (6 bases). The CDR3 length is 13 residues. V dropped 5 bases and J dropped 6 bases, with 13 bases sitting between them. CDR1 is SGHVS, CDR2 FNYEAQ, per germline. CDR3 in amino acids: CASSPRDTDGYTF. DNA of the CDR3: TGTGCCAGCAGCCCTCGGGACACCGATGGCTACACCTTC.

The V gene is TRBV7-3, the J gene TRBJ2-7; 7 nucleotides agree with TRBD1. The germline CDR1 and CDR2 sequences are SGHTA and FQGTGA. The CDR3 contains 13 residues. Losses at the gene ends were 5 bases for V and 10 bases for J; bases not matched to a gene: 11. CDR3 loop: CASSPHDRAEQYF. For the CDR3, the DNA is TGTGCCAGCAGCCCCCACGACAGGGCAGAACAGTACTTC.

The chain links TRBV7-6 to TRBJ2-7, with D unresolved. V gave up 5 bases and J gave up 1 base, with 9 bases separating them. This CDR3 spans 13 amino acids. Germline V gene sequence: CDR1 SGHVS, CDR2 FNYEAQ. In DNA form, the CDR3 reads TGTGCCAGCAGCGGGCCCAGTTCCTACGAGCAGTACTTC. This encodes CASSGPSSYEQYF.

This clone came up a few times. The chain uses TRBV30 and TRBJ2-7; 12 bases are a match to TRBD1. Germline-derived CDR1 and CDR2 are GTSNPN and SVGIG (reference sequence). This CDR3 region has 16 residues. J was trimmed by 3 bases and V by 1 base; bases with no gene match: 7. CDR3 sequence (DNA): TGTGCCTGGAGTGCCACCGGGACAGGGGGCAACTACGAGCAGTACTTC. Amino acid sequence: CAWSATGTGGNYEQYF.

As DNA, the CDR3 is TGTGCCAGCAGCGCCGGGACTGAAGAGACCCAGTACTTC. Translation gives CASSAGTEETQYF. The J gene is TRBJ2-5, the V gene TRBV9; TRBD2 is a possible D gene (6 bases). The V and J ends lost 3 bases and 3 bases respectively, with 9 bases between them. This CDR3 is 13 amino acids long. Germline V gene data show CDR1 as SGDLS and CDR2 as YYNGEE.

This clone has a handful of counts. V is TRBV18 and J is TRBJ2-7; 10 bases match TRBD2. Trimming took 2 bases from V and 0 from J; bases not matched to a gene: 4. Germline V gives CDR1 KGHSH, CDR2 LQKENI. The CDR3 sequence is 16 residues long. The CDR3, as DNA: TGTGCCAGCTCACCAACTAGCGGGGCTAGCTCCTACGAGCAGTACTTC. Translation gives CASSPTSGASSYEQYF.

The CDR3 DNA reads TGCAGCGTCGACAGGGGCCAGAACACCGGGGAGCTGTTTTTT. This gives the protein CSVDRGQNTGELFF. V is TRBV29-1 and J is TRBJ2-2; the match to TRBD1 covers 8 bases. The germline V gene has CDR1 SQVTM and CDR2 ANQGSEA. The CDR3 consists of 14 residues. V lost 6 bases, J lost 1 base, and 4 bases stayed unmatched.

J is TRBJ2-6 and V is TRBV27; TRBD1 agrees at 10 bases. The CDR3 consists of 18 residues. CDR1 and CDR2 from the germline V gene are MNHEY and SMNVEV (reference sequence). Trimming took 3 bases from V and 4 from J; bases not matched to a gene: 9. The CDR3 region has the DNA TGTGCCAGCAGTTTCCGGGACAGGGGATTATCCGGGGCCAACGTCCTGACTTTC. Translated: CASSFRDRGLSGANVLTF.

This clone came up a few times. The chain employs TRBV6-1 and TRBJ1-5; possibly TRBD1 for D (6 bases). Trimming removed 3 bases at V and 0 bases at J, with 12 bases between. The CDR3 runs 16 residues. Per germline, CDR1 MNHNS and CDR2 SASEGT. The chain's CDR3 is CASSERGIHSNQPQHF. The CDR3 coding sequence is TGTGCCAGCAGTGAGAGGGGGATTCATAGCAATCAGCCCCAGCATTTT.

The J gene is TRBJ2-3, the V gene TRBV10-3; a weak D match, TRBD1 (6 bases). Germline V gives CDR1 ENHRY, CDR2 SYGVKD. The CDR3 consists of 13 residues. V lost 5 bases and J 5 bases, leaving 11 bases between the germline ends. The CDR3 region is CAISRDTGDTQYF. For the CDR3, the DNA is TGTGCCATCAGTCGGGACACTGGAGATACGCAGTATTTT.

The V gene is TRBV18, the J gene TRBJ2-1; TRBD2 matches at 7 bases. With 0 bases clipped from V and 4 bases from J, the junction kept 6 bases outside the gene matches. This CDR3 has 16 residues. Germline V gene data show CDR1 as KGHSH and CDR2 as LQKENI. The CDR3 spells CASSPPGRVLYNEQFF. The CDR3 DNA is TGTGCCAGCTCACCACCGGGGAGGGTCCTTTACAATGAGCAGTTCTTC.

This clone occurred a few times. This rearrangement joins TRBV11-3 to TRBJ2-1, with unresolved D. With 5 bases removed from V and 8 bases from J, the gap between germline ends came to 10 bases. Germline CDR1 SGHNT, CDR2 YENEEA. The CDR3 runs to 12 residues. For the CDR3, the DNA is TGTGCCAGCAGCGTCCGGGTCGATGAGCAGTTCTTC. Protein product: CASSVRVDEQFF.

This clone was seen only a few times. V usage is TRBV29-1 and J usage is TRBJ2-1, with 7 bases that match TRBD1. Germline V gene lookup returns CDR1 SQVTM and CDR2 ANQGSEA. This CDR3 has 14 amino acids. Trimming took 6 bases from V and 7 from J; bases not matched to a gene: 12. CDR3 loop: CSVKGDSSKNEQFF. The CDR3 DNA sequence: TGCAGCGTCAAAGGGGACAGCTCCAAAAATGAGCAGTTCTTC.

The genes are TRBV5-5 and TRBJ2-3; 9 bases agree with TRBD2. V shed 4 bases, J shed 7 bases, and the junction held 10 bases outside the gene matches. Germline loops: CDR1 SGHKS, CDR2 YYEKEE (reference sequence). The CDR3 is 15 residues long. The CDR3: CASSDSGSVVHTQYF. CDR3 coding DNA: TGTGCCAGCAGCGATAGCGGGAGTGTCGTACATACGCAGTATTTT.

The table lists this clone with a few counts. The identical CDR3 is also encoded by other nucleotide sequences in the sample. V is TRBV29-1 and J is TRBJ2-7, with a possible D match to TRBD2 (6 bases). Trimming cost V 6 bases and J 2 bases, with 8 bases left between them. The CDR3 is 11 residues long. Germline CDR1 SQVTM, CDR2 ANQGSEA. The CDR3 loop is CSVGLAYEQYF. In nucleotides, the CDR3 is TGCAGCGTGGGACTCGCCTACGAGCAGTACTTC.

This clone was recorded a few times. The J gene is TRBJ1-1, the V gene TRBV4-2; D gene uncertain. Germline values: CDR1 LGHNA, CDR2 YNFKEQ. This CDR3 has 16 residues. The germline V and J ends were trimmed by 0 bases and 0 bases, with 11 bases remaining between them. CDR3 DNA sequence: TGTGCCAGCAGCCAAGATAATGGGAGAATGAACACTGAAGCTTTCTTT. The encoded protein is CASSQDNGRMNTEAFF.

The V gene is TRBV11-1, the J gene TRBJ2-1; 10 bases match TRBD1. CDR3 length: 16 residues. CDR1 is SGHAT and CDR2 is FQDESV in the germline V gene (reference sequence). V shed 6 bases, J shed 1 base, and the junction held 6 bases outside the gene matches. CDR3 amino acids: CASRSRQGASYNEQFF. In DNA, the CDR3 is TGTGCCAGCAGATCACGACAGGGGGCATCCTACAATGAGCAGTTCTTC.

This clone was picked up a small number of times. The chain has TRBV4-2 and TRBJ2-1; maybe TRBD1 (5 bases). This CDR3 comprises 18 residues. Germline V gene data show CDR1 as LGHNA and CDR2 as YNFKEQ. V shed 7 bases and J shed 1 base, with 23 bases lying between them. CDR3 coding DNA: TGTGCCAGCAATCCAGGGCGGACACTCACTTTTTCCTACAATGAGCAGTTCTTC. It encodes CASNPGRTLTFSYNEQFF.

This clone was seen a handful of times. The chain couples TRBV5-1 to TRBJ2-5; D not certain. Trimming stripped 4 bases from V and 4 bases from J, with 17 bases between. Germline CDR1 SGHRS, CDR2 YFSETQ. CDR3 length: 15 residues. CDR3 nucleotide sequence: TGCGCCAGCAGCCCGAGACTTGGTGGAGTAGAGACCCAGTACTTC. It specifies CASSPRLGGVETQYF.

This chain joins TRBV5-6 and TRBJ1-5; D not certain. The CDR3 extends over 18 amino acids. CDR1 SGHDT and CDR2 YYEEEE come from the germline V gene. Trimming removed 1 base at V and 0 bases at J, with 17 bases between. CDR3 nucleotide sequence: TGTGCCAGCAGCTTGTGGGCAGGCTATACTTATAGCAATCAGCCCCAGCATTTT. It codes for CASSLWAGYTYSNQPQHF.

This chain uses TRBV7-3 with TRBJ1-1; a weak D match, TRBD1 (6 bases). Trimming stripped 1 base from V and 0 bases from J, with 12 bases between. Germline V CDR1 and CDR2: SGHTA, FQGTGA. CDR3 length equals 16 residues. The CDR3 spells CASSLKGAGVNTEAFF. In DNA form, the CDR3 reads TGTGCCAGCAGCTTAAAAGGGGCAGGGGTGAACACTGAAGCTTTCTTT.

This sequence joins TRBV4-3 and TRBJ2-1, with 9 bases fitting TRBD2. Trimming removed 2 bases from V and 8 bases from J; junction bases left unmatched: 13. This CDR3 has 17 amino acids. CDR1 and CDR2 (germline): LGHNA, YSLEER. The CDR3 sequence is CASSQQSLAGFGDEQFF. The DNA of the CDR3 is TGCGCCAGCAGCCAACAATCCCTAGCGGGGTTTGGTGATGAGCAGTTCTTC.

The chain couples TRBV30 to TRBJ2-7; D possibly corresponds to TRBD2 (5 bases). Germline CDR1 GTSNPN, CDR2 SVGIG (reference sequence). Trimming removed 2 bases at V and 5 bases at J, with 10 bases between. This CDR3 region has 12 residues. CDR3 nucleotides: TGTGCCTGGAGTCCGAGCGGCCACGAGCAGTACTTC. Amino acids: CAWSPSGHEQYF.

This clone was observed a handful of times. This rearrangement joins TRBV28 to TRBJ2-3, with D possibly matching TRBD2 (5 bases). Germline V gene lookup returns CDR1 MDHEN and CDR2 SYDVKM. This CDR3 has 13 amino acids. Between the trimmed V and J ends, which lost 7 bases and 3 bases, there was a span of 11 bases. CDR3 DNA: TGTGCCAGCACAACGAGCGGAACAGATACGCAGTATTTT. Translated: CASTTSGTDTQYF.

The rearrangement uses TRBV6-6 and TRBJ1-1, with TRBD1 matching over 7 bases. Germline lookup yields CDR1 MNHNY and CDR2 SVGAGI (reference sequence). This CDR3 region has 15 residues. The V gene end was trimmed by 2 bases and the J gene end by 0 bases; junction bases not matched to a gene: 3. CDR3 protein: CASSYLGTVNTEAFF. The CDR3 bases are TGTGCCAGCAGTTACCTCGGGACAGTGAACACTGAAGCTTTCTTT.

This clone occurred a few times. The CDR3 DNA follows: TGTGCCAGCAGCTCTAGAACAGGGGGGCAGCCCCAGCATTTT. This gives the protein CASSSRTGGQPQHF. V and J are TRBV7-2 and TRBJ1-5; 8 positions agree with TRBD1. The germline CDR1 and CDR2 sequences are SGHTA and FQGNSA. Losses at the gene ends were 4 bases for V and 7 bases for J; bases not matched to a gene: 6. This CDR3 comprises 14 residues.

The chain combines TRBV2 with TRBJ2-1, with TRBD1 matching over 7 bases. This CDR3 is built from 15 residues. The trim removed 6 bases at V and 2 bases at J, leaving 7 bases unmatched. CDR1 and CDR2 from the germline V gene are SNHLY and FYNNEI. The CDR3 loop is CASSLDRAPYNEQFF. CDR3 in DNA: TGTGCCAGCAGCTTAGACAGGGCCCCCTACAATGAGCAGTTCTTC. Full variable domain (missing parts from reference TRBV2 and TRBJ2-1): EPEVTQTPSHQVTQMGQEVILRCVPISNHLYFYWYRQILGQKVEFLVSFYNNEISEKSEIFDDQFSVERPDGSNFTLKIRSTKLEDSAMYFCASSLDRAPYNEQFFGPGTRLTVL.